Described below is a single T cell receptor beta chain sequence and its context. Its cognate antigen is unknown. Germline assignment: CDR1 MNHEY and CDR2 SVGAGI. The CDR3 has 15 residues. V was pared by 10 bases and J by 0 bases, with 8 bases of the junction left unmatched. This sample is part of a study of cytomegalovirus exposure and HLA in healthy donors. Across the whole study: A subsequent analysis stated that the 120 or so validation repertoires were run on the same platform as the roughly 670 first-cohort repertoires. Study observations and caveats: The finding came from a later analysis; first-cohort TCR clusters tended to co-occur in the 95 to 150 validation repertoires. TCR beta chains numbering some 160 were designated cytomegalovirus-associated.

The protocol was immunoSEQ multiplex PCR, while the TCRdb copy is restricted to in-frame clones and leaves out a portion. Among about 340,000 clones, 70% to 90% were seen once, and the ten largest hold around 0.8%. The TCR originated in a young woman in good health and CMV-seronegative. The J gene is TRBJ2-7, the V gene TRBV6-5; TRBD1 aligns across 11 bases. The material sequenced was PBMCs. CDR3 DNA sequence: TGTGCCACCCGGGCAGGGACAGGGGGCTCCTACGAGCAGTACTTC. Residues: CATRAGTGGSYEQYF.